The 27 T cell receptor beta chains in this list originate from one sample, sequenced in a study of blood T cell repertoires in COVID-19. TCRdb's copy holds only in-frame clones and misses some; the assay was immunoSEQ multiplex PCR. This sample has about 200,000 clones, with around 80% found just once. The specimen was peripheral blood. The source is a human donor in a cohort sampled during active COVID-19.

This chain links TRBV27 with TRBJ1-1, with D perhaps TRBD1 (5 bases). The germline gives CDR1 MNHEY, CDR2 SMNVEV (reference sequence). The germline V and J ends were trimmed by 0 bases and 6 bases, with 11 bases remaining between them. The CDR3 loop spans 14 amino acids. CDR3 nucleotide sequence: TGTGCCAGCAGTTTATCAAGGAGGGGCGCTGAAGCTTTCTTT. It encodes CASSLSRRGAEAFF.

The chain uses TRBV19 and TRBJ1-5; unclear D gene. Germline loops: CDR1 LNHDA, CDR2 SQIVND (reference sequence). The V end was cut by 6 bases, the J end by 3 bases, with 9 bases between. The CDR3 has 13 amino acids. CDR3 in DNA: TGTGCCAGTAGCTCAACAGCCAATCAGCCCCAGCATTTT. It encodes CASSSTANQPQHF.

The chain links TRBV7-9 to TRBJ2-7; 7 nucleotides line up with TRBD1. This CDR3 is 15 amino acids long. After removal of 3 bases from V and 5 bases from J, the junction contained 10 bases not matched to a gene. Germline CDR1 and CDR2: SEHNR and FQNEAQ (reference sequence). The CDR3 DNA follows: TGTGCCAGCAGCTTCACGGGGACAGTTCGCGACGAGCAGTACTTC. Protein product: CASSFTGTVRDEQYF.

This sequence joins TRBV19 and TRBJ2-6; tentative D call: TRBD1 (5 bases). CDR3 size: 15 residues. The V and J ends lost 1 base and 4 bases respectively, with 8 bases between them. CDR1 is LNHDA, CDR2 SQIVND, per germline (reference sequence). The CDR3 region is CASSIVGVGANVLTF. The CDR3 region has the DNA TGTGCCAGTAGTATAGTAGGGGTCGGGGCCAACGTCCTGACTTTC. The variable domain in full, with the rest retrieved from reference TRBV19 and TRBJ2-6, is DGGITQSPKYLFRKEGQNVTLSCEQNLNHDAMYWYRQDPGQGLRLIYYSQIVNDFQKGDIAEGYSVSREKKESFPLTVTSAQKNPTAFYLCASSIVGVGANVLTFGAGSRLTVL.

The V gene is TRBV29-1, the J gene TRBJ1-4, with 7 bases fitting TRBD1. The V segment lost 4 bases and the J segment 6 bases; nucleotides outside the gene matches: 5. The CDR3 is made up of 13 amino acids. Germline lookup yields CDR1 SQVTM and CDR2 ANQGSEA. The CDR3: CSVAGTDYEKLFF. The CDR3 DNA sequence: TGCAGCGTTGCCGGGACAGATTATGAAAAACTGTTTTTT.

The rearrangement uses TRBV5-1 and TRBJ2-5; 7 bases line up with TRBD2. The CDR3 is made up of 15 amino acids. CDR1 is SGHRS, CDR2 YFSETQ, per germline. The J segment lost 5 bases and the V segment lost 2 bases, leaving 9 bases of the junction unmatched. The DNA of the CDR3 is TGCGCCAGCAGCTTCAATTATGGGGGGGGTGAGACCCAGTACTTC. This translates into CASSFNYGGGETQYF.

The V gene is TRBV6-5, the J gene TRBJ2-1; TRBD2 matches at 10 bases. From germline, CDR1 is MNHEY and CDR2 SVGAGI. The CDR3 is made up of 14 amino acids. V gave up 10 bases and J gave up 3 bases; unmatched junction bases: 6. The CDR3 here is CATRGLADYNEQFF. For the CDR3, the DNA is TGTGCCACCCGAGGACTAGCGGACTACAATGAGCAGTTCTTC.

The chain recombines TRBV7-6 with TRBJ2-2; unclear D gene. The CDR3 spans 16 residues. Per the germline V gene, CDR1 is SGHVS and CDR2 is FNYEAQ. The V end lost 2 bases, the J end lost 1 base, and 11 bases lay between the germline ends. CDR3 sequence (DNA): TGTGCCAGCAGCTTACGAACTTCCGGGAACACCGGGGAGCTGTTTTTT. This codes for CASSLRTSGNTGELFF.

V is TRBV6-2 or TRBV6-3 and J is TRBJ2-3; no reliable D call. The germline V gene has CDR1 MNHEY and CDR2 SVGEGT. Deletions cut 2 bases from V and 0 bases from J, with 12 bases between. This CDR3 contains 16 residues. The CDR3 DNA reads TGTGCCAGCAGTTACACGGTTGGCGGTAGCACAGATACGCAGTATTTT. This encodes CASSYTVGGSTDTQYF.

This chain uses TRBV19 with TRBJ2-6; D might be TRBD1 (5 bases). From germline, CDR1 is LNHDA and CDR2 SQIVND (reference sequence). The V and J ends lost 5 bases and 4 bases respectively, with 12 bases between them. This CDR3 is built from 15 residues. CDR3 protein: CASSHQGSGANVLTF. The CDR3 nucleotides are TGTGCCAGTAGTCATCAGGGTTCGGGGGCCAACGTCCTGACTTTC.

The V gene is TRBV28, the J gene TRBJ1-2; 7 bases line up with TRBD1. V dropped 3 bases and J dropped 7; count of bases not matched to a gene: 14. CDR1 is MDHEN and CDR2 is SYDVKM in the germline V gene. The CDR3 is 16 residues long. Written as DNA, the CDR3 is TGTGCCAGCAGTTTGGCCGGGACAGTGTCGTCTGGTGGCTACACCTTC. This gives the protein CASSLAGTVSSGGYTF.

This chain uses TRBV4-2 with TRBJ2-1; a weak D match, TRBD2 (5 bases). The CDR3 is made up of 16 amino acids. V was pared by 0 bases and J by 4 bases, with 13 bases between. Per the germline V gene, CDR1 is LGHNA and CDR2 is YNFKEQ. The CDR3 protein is CASSQEEVDGYNEQFF. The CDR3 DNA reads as TGTGCCAGCAGCCAAGAGGAGGTGGACGGGTACAATGAGCAGTTCTTC.

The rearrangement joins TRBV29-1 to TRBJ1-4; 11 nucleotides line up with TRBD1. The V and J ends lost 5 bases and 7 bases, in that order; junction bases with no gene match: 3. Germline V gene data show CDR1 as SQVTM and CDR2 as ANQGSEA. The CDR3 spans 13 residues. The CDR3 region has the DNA TGCAGCGTTTTCGGACAGGGGGCTGAAAAACTGTTTTTT. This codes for CSVFGQGAEKLFF.

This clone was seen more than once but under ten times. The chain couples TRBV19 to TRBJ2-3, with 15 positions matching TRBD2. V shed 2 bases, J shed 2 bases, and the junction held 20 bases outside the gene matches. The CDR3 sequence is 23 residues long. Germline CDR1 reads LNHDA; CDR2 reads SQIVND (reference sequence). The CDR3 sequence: CASSISQIHPFRTSGRDTDTQYF. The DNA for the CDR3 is TGTGCCAGTAGTATATCCCAAATCCATCCGTTTCGGACTAGCGGGAGGGACACAGATACGCAGTATTTT.

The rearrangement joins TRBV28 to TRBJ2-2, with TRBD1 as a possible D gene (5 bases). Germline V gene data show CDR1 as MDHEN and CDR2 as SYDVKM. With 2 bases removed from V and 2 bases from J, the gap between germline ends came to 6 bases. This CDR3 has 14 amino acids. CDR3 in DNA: TGTGCCAGCAGTTTAGACAGAAACACCGGGGAGCTGTTTTTT. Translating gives CASSLDRNTGELFF.

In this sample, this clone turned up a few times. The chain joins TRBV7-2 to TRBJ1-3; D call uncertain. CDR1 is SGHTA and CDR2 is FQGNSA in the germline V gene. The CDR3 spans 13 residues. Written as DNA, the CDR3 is TGTGGGGTATCGGGTTCGACTGGAAACACCATATATTTT. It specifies CGVSGSTGNTIYF.

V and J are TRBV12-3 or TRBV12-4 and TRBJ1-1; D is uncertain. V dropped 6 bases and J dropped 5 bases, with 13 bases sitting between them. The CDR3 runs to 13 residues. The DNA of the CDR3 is TGTGCCAGCAGGACCAGCGGATTAACTGAAGCTTTCTTT. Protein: CASRTSGLTEAFF.

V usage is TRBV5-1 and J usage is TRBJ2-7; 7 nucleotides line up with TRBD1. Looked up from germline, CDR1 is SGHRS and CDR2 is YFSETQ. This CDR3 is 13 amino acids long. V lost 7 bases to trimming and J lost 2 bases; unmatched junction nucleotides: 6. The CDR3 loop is CASSDRATYEQYF. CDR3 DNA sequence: TGCGCCAGCTCCGACAGGGCCACCTACGAGCAGTACTTC. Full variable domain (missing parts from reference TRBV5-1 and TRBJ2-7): KAGVTQTPRYLIKTRGQQVTLSCSPISGHRSVSWYQQTPGQGLQFLFEYFSETQRNKGNFPGRFSGRQFSNSRSEMNVSTLELGDSALYLCASSDRATYEQYFGPGTRLTVT.

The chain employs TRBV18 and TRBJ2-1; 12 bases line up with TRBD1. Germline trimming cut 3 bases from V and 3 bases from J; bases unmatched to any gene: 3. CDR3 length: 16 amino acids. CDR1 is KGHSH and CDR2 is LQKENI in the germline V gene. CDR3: CASSPGTGGNYNEQFF. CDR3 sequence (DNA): TGTGCCAGCTCACCGGGGACAGGGGGCAACTACAATGAGCAGTTCTTC.

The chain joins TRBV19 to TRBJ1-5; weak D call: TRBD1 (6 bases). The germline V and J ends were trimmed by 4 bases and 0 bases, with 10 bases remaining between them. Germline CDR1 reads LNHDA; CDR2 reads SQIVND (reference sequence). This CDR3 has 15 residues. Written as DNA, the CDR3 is TGTGCCAGTAGTACCGGACAGAGTAGCAATCAGCCCCAGCATTTT. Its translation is CASSTGQSSNQPQHF.

DNA of the CDR3: TGTGCCAGTAGTATAAACAGGAGAAACACTGAAGCTTTCTTT. It encodes CASSINRRNTEAFF. The chain has TRBV19 and TRBJ1-1; possible D gene TRBD1, 5 bases. Germline V gene data show CDR1 as LNHDA and CDR2 as SQIVND (reference sequence). This CDR3 is 14 amino acids long. V was shortened by 2 bases and J by 2 bases, with 9 bases between the two germline ends.

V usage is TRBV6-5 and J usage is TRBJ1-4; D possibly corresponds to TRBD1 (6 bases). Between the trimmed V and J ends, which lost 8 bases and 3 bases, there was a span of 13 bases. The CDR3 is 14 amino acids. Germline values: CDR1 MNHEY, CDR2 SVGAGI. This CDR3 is CASSRGGANEKLFF. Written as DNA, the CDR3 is TGTGCCAGCTCGAGGGGGGGTGCTAATGAAAAACTGTTTTTT.

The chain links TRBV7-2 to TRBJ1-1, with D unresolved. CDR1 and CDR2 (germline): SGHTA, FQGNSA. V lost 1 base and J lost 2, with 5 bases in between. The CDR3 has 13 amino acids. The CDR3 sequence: CASSLGHNTEAFF. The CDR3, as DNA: TGTGCCAGCAGCTTAGGTCATAACACTGAAGCTTTCTTT.

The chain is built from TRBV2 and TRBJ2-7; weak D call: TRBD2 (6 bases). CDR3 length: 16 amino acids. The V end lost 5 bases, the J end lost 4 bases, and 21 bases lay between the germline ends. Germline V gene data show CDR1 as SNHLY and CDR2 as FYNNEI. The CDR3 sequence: CASSPGGERLRYEQYF. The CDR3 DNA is TGTGCCAGCAGTCCCGGGGGAGAGCGGCTCCGATACGAGCAGTACTTC.

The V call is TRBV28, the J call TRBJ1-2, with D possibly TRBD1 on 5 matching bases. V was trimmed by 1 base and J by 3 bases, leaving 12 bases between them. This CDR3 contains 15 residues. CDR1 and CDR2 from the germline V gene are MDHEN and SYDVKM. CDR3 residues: CASSLLRGGYYGYTF. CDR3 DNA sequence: TGTGCCAGCAGTTTATTGCGGGGCGGTTACTATGGCTACACCTTC.

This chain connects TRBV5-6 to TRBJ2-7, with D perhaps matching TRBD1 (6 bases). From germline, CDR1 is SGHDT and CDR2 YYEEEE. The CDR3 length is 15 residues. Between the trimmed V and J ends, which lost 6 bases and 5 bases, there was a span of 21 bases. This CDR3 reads CASKRRVRGGNEQYF. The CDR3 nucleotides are TGTGCCAGCAAAAGGAGAGTCAGGGGCGGCAACGAGCAGTACTTC.

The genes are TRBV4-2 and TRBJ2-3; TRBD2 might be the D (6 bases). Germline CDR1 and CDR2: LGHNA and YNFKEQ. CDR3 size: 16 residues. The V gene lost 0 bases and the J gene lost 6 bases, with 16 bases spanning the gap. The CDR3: CASSQDHSAGGDTQYF. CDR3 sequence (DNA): TGTGCCAGCAGCCAAGATCACTCAGCTGGGGGGGATACGCAGTATTTT.